This TCR beta chain comes out of a study of CD8 T cells in Susac syndrome. V lost 0 bases, J lost 5 bases, and 1 base lay in between. There are 11 residues in the CDR3. Germline V gives CDR1 MNHEY, CDR2 SVGEGT. This clonotype showed up just a few times. The authors carried out high-throughput sequencing of TCR beta. They applied it to CD8+ and CD4+ T cells obtained from blood. After extraction with the RNeasy kit, roughly 0.45 to 1 ug of the RNA was reverse transcribed using random hexamers. Amplification of TCR beta CDR3 by immunoSEQ multiplex PCR spanned 54 Vbeta and 13 Jbeta. One entry per CDR3 protein, called by TCRdb with MiXCR from the immunoSEQ multiplex PCR reads. The sample holds about 120,000 distinct CDR3 sequences, 85% to 95% seen once.

Material for sequencing was CD8+ T cells from PBMCs. The gene calls are TRBV6-2 or TRBV6-3 and TRBJ2-5; D is ambiguous. The origin of this receptor is a human donor in good health. This chain's CDR3 is CASSYSETQYF. The CDR3 region has the DNA TGTGCCAGCAGTTACTCTGAGACCCAGTACTTC.